The present entry profiles one TCR beta chain with its context. A much bigger clone sits one base away, suggesting this may be a read error. This sample was taken from a study of blood T cells in healthy people across ages. The V and J ends lost 3 bases and 3 bases respectively, with 3 bases between them. Germline V gene data show CDR1 as SQVTM and CDR2 as ANQGSEA. The CDR3 totals 10 residues. A second about 7 to 12 cycle PCR used barcoded and J-beta primers. TCRdb analysed the 5' RACE reads with MiXCR anew, one entry per CDR3 protein. The sample includes hundreds of thousands of distinct CDR3 sequences, more than 45% of them seen just once.

Specimen: blood. The TCR comes from a woman of 80 years or more in good health. The chain carries TRBV29-1 and TRBJ2-7; no firm D call. In DNA form, the CDR3 reads TGCAGCGTTGACGTCTACGAGCAGTACTTC. It encodes CSVDVYEQYF.